This T cell receptor (beta chain) appears in the sequencing data of a study of shared clonotypes between healthy human individuals. Study conclusions and caveats: Naive CD4 clonotypes were shared across a handful of donors at approximately 5.3%.

Germline V lookup: CDR1 SEHNR, CDR2 FQNEAQ (reference sequence). CDR3 length: 14 residues. V lost 1 base and J lost 5, with 11 bases in between. DNA at approximately 200 ng, around 30,000 T cell genomes, went into sorted-subset replicate PCRs. Generated by immunoSEQ multiplex PCR, the TCRdb table keeps only in-frame clones and is missing some. The sample has about 710,000 clones, just under 75% seen once. Each of the donors was a healthy adult who was HIV-negative and had not had a recent acute infection or vaccination. The investigators split CD4+ cells into a CD45RA+ naive subset and a CD45RA-negative memory subset. With regard to this clone: As yet, its antigen is unknown.

This chain uses TRBV7-9 with TRBJ1-2; D is possibly TRBD1 (6 bases). The sequencing input was memory CD4+ T cells sorted from blood. Subset indicated: CD45RA-negative fraction. This clonotype was sampled from a woman between 25 and 40 years old in good health. The CDR3, as DNA: TGTGCCAGCAGCTTAGGTATAGGGGGTTATGGCTACACCTTC. Translating it yields CASSLGIGGYGYTF.